Listed below are T cell receptor beta chains from one sample, sequenced in a study of PD-1 blockade in classical Hodgkin lymphoma. Method: immunoSEQ multiplex PCR; TCRdb's copy keeps in-frame clones and lacks some. The sample contains tens of thousands of clones, roughly 90% of which appear only once. Sequenced sample: peripheral blood mononuclear cells (PBMCs). Source of these receptors: a human donor with classical Hodgkin lymphoma. Each CDR3 is given with its conserved first and last residue. The order of the fields is J gene, clone size, D gene, V gene, CDR3 protein, CDR3 DNA. D genes are given only for firm matches. Expanded clones get a size class; other rows say once, few or many, or leave the size out.

j_call: TRBJ2-7; clone_size: -; d_call: -; v_call: TRBV7-2; cdr3_aa: CATTRETYEQYF; cdr3_nt: TGTGCCACCACCAGGGAAACCTACGAGCAGTACTTC
j_call: TRBJ2-5; clone_size: once; d_call: -; v_call: TRBV5-4; cdr3_aa: CASSLEGGTQETQYF; cdr3_nt: TGTGCCAGCAGCTTGGAGGGCGGGACCCAAGAGACCCAGTACTTC
j_call: TRBJ1-5; clone_size: -; d_call: -; v_call: TRBV19; cdr3_aa: CASSPRKTVPRRNQPQHF; cdr3_nt: TGTGCCAGTAGTCCTCGAAAGACAGTCCCAAGAAGAAATCAGCCCCAGCATTTT
j_call: TRBJ2-3; clone_size: -; d_call: -; v_call: TRBV9; cdr3_aa: CASSVSLVEDTQYF; cdr3_nt: TGTGCCAGCAGCGTAAGTCTAGTAGAAGATACGCAGTATTTT
j_call: TRBJ2-1; clone_size: -; d_call: -; v_call: TRBV28; cdr3_aa: CAIRQGLKDSSYNEQFF; cdr3_nt: TGTGCCATCCGTCAGGGGTTAAAGGACAGCTCCTACAATGAGCAGTTCTTC
j_call: TRBJ2-1; clone_size: -; d_call: TRBD2; v_call: TRBV14; cdr3_aa: CASSQELSGVRYNEQFF; cdr3_nt: TGTGCCAGCAGCCAAGAGCTTAGCGGGGTCCGCTACAATGAGCAGTTCTTC
j_call: TRBJ2-5; clone_size: -; d_call: -; v_call: TRBV2; cdr3_aa: CASTRQETQYF; cdr3_nt: TGTGCAAGCACGCGCCAAGAGACCCAGTACTTC
j_call: TRBJ1-1; clone_size: -; d_call: -; v_call: TRBV5-8; cdr3_aa: CASSLAFYTEAFF; cdr3_nt: TGTGCCAGCAGCTTGGCCTTCTACACTGAAGCTTTCTTT
j_call: TRBJ1-4; clone_size: -; d_call: -; v_call: TRBV5-1; cdr3_aa: CASSGGQREKLFF; cdr3_nt: TGCGCCAGCAGCGGTGGACAGCGTGAAAAACTGTTTTTT
j_call: TRBJ2-2; clone_size: -; d_call: TRBD1; v_call: TRBV25-1; cdr3_aa: CASSSDRGDAGELFF; cdr3_nt: TGTGCCAGCAGTTCGGACAGGGGGGACGCCGGGGAGCTGTTTTTT
j_call: TRBJ2-5; clone_size: -; d_call: TRBD1; v_call: TRBV30; cdr3_aa: CAWATGARTQYF; cdr3_nt: TGTGCCTGGGCTACAGGGGCCAGGACCCAGTACTTC
j_call: TRBJ1-2; clone_size: -; d_call: TRBD1; v_call: TRBV13; cdr3_aa: CASSLGTGDYGYTF; cdr3_nt: TGTGCCAGCAGCTTAGGTACAGGGGACTATGGCTACACCTTC
j_call: TRBJ2-5; clone_size: -; d_call: -; v_call: TRBV7-8; cdr3_aa: CASSFSIGMGVETQYF; cdr3_nt: TGTGCCAGCAGCTTTTCCATCGGGATGGGCGTAGAGACCCAGTACTTC
j_call: TRBJ2-3; clone_size: -; d_call: -; v_call: TRBV9; cdr3_aa: CASSVVSSGTDTQYF; cdr3_nt: TGTGCCAGCAGCGTAGTCTCTAGCGGCACAGATACGCAGTATTTT
j_call: TRBJ1-1; clone_size: -; d_call: -; v_call: TRBV19; cdr3_aa: CASSIRTPQNTEAFF; cdr3_nt: TGTGCCAGTAGTATCCGGACCCCGCAAAATACTGAAGCTTTCTTT
j_call: TRBJ1-1; clone_size: once; d_call: -; v_call: TRBV25-1; cdr3_aa: CASSERVGGLGAFF; cdr3_nt: TGTGCCAGCAGTGAACGGGTTGGGGGATTAGGGGCTTTCTTT
j_call: TRBJ1-2; clone_size: -; d_call: -; v_call: TRBV5-1; cdr3_aa: CASSPGGALNGYTF; cdr3_nt: TGCGCCAGCAGCCCCGGCGGAGCACTAAATGGCTACACCTTC
j_call: TRBJ2-7; clone_size: once; d_call: TRBD1; v_call: TRBV28; cdr3_aa: CASSFADRGAYEQYF; cdr3_nt: TGTGCCAGCAGTTTTGCGGACAGGGGTGCCTACGAGCAGTACTTC
j_call: TRBJ2-7; clone_size: -; d_call: -; v_call: TRBV7-8; cdr3_aa: CASSLVDEQYF; cdr3_nt: TGTGCCAGCAGCTTAGTGGACGAGCAGTACTTC
j_call: TRBJ2-5; clone_size: -; d_call: TRBD2; v_call: TRBV18; cdr3_aa: CASSPLTSVAIETQYF; cdr3_nt: TGTGCCAGCTCACCACTCACTAGCGTGGCAATCGAGACCCAGTACTTC
j_call: TRBJ2-7; clone_size: -; d_call: -; v_call: TRBV6-5; cdr3_aa: CASSVDGTYEQYF; cdr3_nt: TGTGCCAGTTCAGTGGACGGAACCTACGAGCAGTACTTC
j_call: TRBJ2-1; clone_size: -; d_call: TRBD2; v_call: TRBV4-3; cdr3_aa: CASSQSRLGSGKKNEQFF; cdr3_nt: TGCGCCAGCAGCCAATCTCGCTTGGGTAGCGGGAAAAAAAATGAGCAGTTCTTC
j_call: TRBJ2-1; clone_size: once; d_call: -; v_call: TRBV2; cdr3_aa: CASSQSPYNEQFF; cdr3_nt: TGTGCCAGCAGCCAGTCCCCCTACAATGAGCAGTTCTTC
j_call: TRBJ2-1; clone_size: -; d_call: -; v_call: TRBV7-3; cdr3_aa: CASSPEGRKQFF; cdr3_nt: TGTGCCAGCAGCCCGGAGGGTCGGAAGCAGTTCTTC
j_call: TRBJ2-2; clone_size: -; d_call: TRBD2; v_call: TRBV2; cdr3_aa: CASIRTSVTGELFF; cdr3_nt: TGTGCCAGCATTAGGACTAGCGTCACCGGGGAGCTGTTTTTT
j_call: TRBJ2-2; clone_size: few; d_call: -; v_call: TRBV2; cdr3_aa: CASSEIGFTGELFF; cdr3_nt: TGTGCCAGCAGTGAGATAGGGTTCACCGGGGAGCTGTTTTTT
j_call: TRBJ2-2; clone_size: -; d_call: -; v_call: TRBV7-2; cdr3_aa: CASSLAASRNTGELFF; cdr3_nt: TGTGCCAGCAGCTTAGCTGCATCCCGAAACACCGGGGAGCTGTTTTTT
j_call: TRBJ2-5; clone_size: -; d_call: -; v_call: TRBV30; cdr3_aa: CAWSRLRGETQYF; cdr3_nt: TGTGCCTGGAGTAGACTTCGGGGAGAGACCCAGTACTTC
j_call: TRBJ2-5; clone_size: -; d_call: -; v_call: TRBV7-6; cdr3_aa: CASSLDRETQYF; cdr3_nt: TGTGCCAGCAGCTTAGATCGAGAGACCCAGTACTTC
j_call: TRBJ2-7; clone_size: -; d_call: -; v_call: TRBV4-2; cdr3_aa: CASSNPGTGLYEQYF; cdr3_nt: TGTGCCAGCAGCAATCCCGGCACAGGGCTGTACGAGCAGTACTTC
j_call: TRBJ1-2; clone_size: once; d_call: -; v_call: TRBV28; cdr3_aa: CASSLGQLSYGYTF; cdr3_nt: TGTGCCAGCAGTTTAGGGCAGCTCAGCTATGGCTACACCTTC